This T cell receptor beta chain originates from a study of molecular identifiers for immune sequencing clone quantification. Across the whole study: In replicates, RNA taken from approximately 20,000 or 98,000 naive CD8 cells was divided five ways, and four portions underwent sequencing.

This CDR3 contains 16 residues. V gave up 0 bases and J gave up 4 bases, with 12 bases separating them. Germline CDR1 reads MGHRA; CDR2 reads YSYEKL. Overall study findings and caveats: Jurkat TCR RNA spiked in from one cell (amid 800,000 to 1,000,000 naive cells) was reportedly detectable. Highly expanded clones may be undercounted when identical TCR molecules share barcodes.

MiXCR was run by TCRdb on the PCR reads, yielding one entry per CDR3 protein. The sample shows some 680,000 distinct CDR3 sequences, 25% of them seen only once. In this sample, this clonotype turned up a few times. The antigen is not known. This TCR derives from a human donor in good health. Some libraries in this study had Jurkat cell RNA spiked in. The sequenced sample was naive CD8+ T cells from blood, with Jurkat cell RNA spiked in. Subset: FACS-sorted CD8+CD4-CCR7+CD45RA+ naive T cells. The chain uses TRBV4-1 and TRBJ2-2; D ambiguous. CDR3 DNA: TGCGCCAGCAGCCAAGAAGCCGGGTTCCCCACCGGGGAGCTGTTTTTT. Translating it yields CASSQEAGFPTGELFF.